The 16 T cell receptor beta chains given below trace back to one sample, sequenced in a study of blood T cells in healthy people across ages. Primed by a sample-barcoded 5' primer and a J-beta primer mix, a second PCR proceeded for roughly 7 to 11 cycles. Each CDR3 protein is one row after TCRdb ran MiXCR on the 5' RACE reads. The table records about 680,000 distinct CDR3 sequences, around 49% of them present only once. Sequencing used blood. Receptor source: a woman between 55 and 75 years old in good health.

V gene TRBV6-2 or TRBV6-3 combines with J gene TRBJ2-7; D not resolved. CDR1 MNHEY and CDR2 SVGEGT come from the germline V gene. CDR3 size: 14 residues. V lost 7 bases, J lost 1 base, and 14 bases lay in between. The CDR3 DNA is TGTGCCAGCACCCTGGACGGACCTTCCTACGAGCAGTACTTC. Protein: CASTLDGPSYEQYF.

This rearrangement joins TRBV7-3 to TRBJ2-5, with unresolved D. The length of the CDR3 is 14 residues. CDR1 is SGHTA and CDR2 is FQGTGA in the germline V gene. Trimming left V 3 bases short and J 4 bases short, with 12 bases between. The CDR3 region is CASSFSPRSETQYF. CDR3 nucleotides: TGTGCCAGCAGCTTTAGTCCCCGATCAGAGACCCAGTACTTC.

The V call is TRBV5-1, the J call TRBJ1-1; possibly TRBD1 for D (6 bases). The ends were cut back, 4 bases at V and 8 bases at J, with 12 bases in the middle. Germline lookup yields CDR1 SGHRS and CDR2 YFSETQ. The length of the CDR3 is 12 residues. As DNA, the CDR3 is TGCGCCAGCAGCGAACCCGGGACAGAAGCTTTCTTT. It codes for CASSEPGTEAFF.

This clonotype was seen a few times. This clone may be a read error of a much larger clone one base away. The chain couples TRBV19 to TRBJ2-5; the match to TRBD1 covers 8 bases. The tail of the sequence fits TRBJ2-7 better, so the J call may be wrong. The CDR3 has 13 amino acids. CDR1 is LNHDA, CDR2 SQIVND, per germline (reference sequence). The CDR3 DNA is TGTGCCAGTAGCCGAGCAGGGGGCAACGAGCAGTACTTC. This gives the protein CASSRAGGNEQYF.

The DNA for the CDR3 is TGTGCCAGCAGTCCCGGGACACCGGCCCACCGGCAGTACTTC. Encoded protein: CASSPGTPAHRQYF. The rearrangement uses TRBV28 and TRBJ2-7, with D possibly TRBD1 on 6 matching bases. The CDR3 totals 14 residues. From germline, CDR1 is MDHEN and CDR2 SYDVKM. V lost 5 bases and J lost 9, with 20 bases in between. Full variable domain (remainder filled in from reference TRBV28 and TRBJ2-7): DVKVTQSSRYLVKRTGEKVFLECVQDMDHENMFWYRQDPGLGLRLIYFSYDVKMKEKGDIPEGYSVSREKKERFSLILESASTNQTSMYLCASSPGTPAHRQYFGPGTRLTVT.

This clonotype turned up a few times. The genes are TRBV5-1 and TRBJ2-7; perhaps D is TRBD1 or TRBD2 (5 bases each). The V gene lost 1 base and the J gene lost 0 bases, with 11 bases spanning the gap. The CDR3 has 15 residues. Germline V lookup: CDR1 SGHRS, CDR2 YFSETQ. CDR3 sequence: CASSLTGLISYEQYF. The DNA of the CDR3 is TGCGCCAGCAGCTTGACAGGACTCATCTCCTACGAGCAGTACTTC.

V is TRBV2 and J is TRBJ2-5; 8 positions agree with TRBD1. The CDR3 is 16 amino acids. The ends lost 6 bases at V and 4 bases at J; junction bases unmatched: 13. Germline values: CDR1 SNHLY, CDR2 FYNNEI. CDR3 nucleotide sequence: TGTGCCAGCAGATACAGGACAGGGATAACCAGAGAGACCCAGTACTTC. It yields the protein CASRYRTGITRETQYF.

Ten or more counts support this clonotype. The J gene is TRBJ1-2, the V gene TRBV9, with 8 bases that match TRBD1. From germline, CDR1 is SGDLS and CDR2 YYNGEE. V shed 4 bases, J shed 2 bases, and the junction held 10 bases outside the gene matches. The CDR3 runs 16 residues. CDR3 sequence (DNA): TGTGCCAGCAGCCCCCATAGACAGGGGAGGAACTATGGCTACACCTTC. Protein sequence: CASSPHRQGRNYGYTF.

As concerns this clonotype: The junction and the germline gene differ at one end; a read error may be behind it. This chain connects TRBV18 to TRBJ2-1; TRBD1 agrees at 9 bases. This CDR3 comprises 12 residues. Germline V lookup: CDR1 KGHSH, CDR2 LQKENI. This chain's CDR3 is CASAPTGGEQFF. As DNA, the CDR3 is TGTGCCAGCGCACCGACAGGGGGTGAGCAGTTCTTC.

This clonotype was found a few times. The V call is TRBV7-2, the J call TRBJ2-7, with 7 bases fitting TRBD2. This CDR3 spans 14 amino acids. In germline, CDR1 is SGHTA, CDR2 FQGNSA. The V gene end was trimmed by 5 bases and the J gene end by 3 bases; junction bases not matched to a gene: 7. CDR3 sequence (DNA): TGTGCCAGCAGCCCTAGCGGCGGGCTCTACGAGCAGTACTTC. It encodes CASSPSGGLYEQYF.

This chain links TRBV7-9 with TRBJ1-4, with a weak D call TRBD1 (5 bases). The germline V and J ends were trimmed by 1 base and 2 bases, with 14 bases remaining between them. This CDR3 contains 17 residues. Germline CDR1 reads SEHNR; CDR2 reads FQNEAQ (reference sequence). In nucleotides, the CDR3 is TGTGCCAGCAGCTTAGGAATGGGGCGCGGGACTAATGAAAAACTGTTTTTT. Translated, it gives CASSLGMGRGTNEKLFF.

A remark on this clonotype: A much larger clone differs by one base, so this may be a read error. The chain links TRBV29-1 to TRBJ2-7, with 9 bases matching TRBD1. Germline CDR1 and CDR2: SQVTM and ANQGSEA. The CDR3 sequence is 14 residues long. The CDR3 region is CIVGMDRGSYEQYF. Here the CDR3 DNA reads TGCATCGTTGGTATGGACAGGGGCTCCTACGAGCAGTACTTC.

V is TRBV5-1 and J is TRBJ2-3; D not resolved. V was trimmed by 4 bases and J by 9 bases, leaving 12 bases between them. The CDR3 has 12 residues. The germline V gene encodes CDR1 SGHRS and CDR2 YFSETQ. The CDR3 nucleotides are TGCGCCAGCAGCGAGACATCCGCAACGCAGTATTTT. Residues: CASSETSATQYF.

This chain links TRBV27 with TRBJ2-1, with D unresolved. V was clipped by 2 bases and J by 5 bases, with 7 bases between them. Germline V lookup: CDR1 MNHEY, CDR2 SMNVEV (reference sequence). The CDR3 contains 13 residues. DNA of the CDR3: TGTGCCAGCAGTTTAAATAACAACAATGAGCAGTTCTTC. It translates to CASSLNNNNEQFF.

The chain joins TRBV2 to TRBJ2-6; unclear D gene. The CDR3 contains 16 residues. V was cut by 7 bases and J by 0 bases, with 13 bases left in between. The germline V gene has CDR1 SNHLY and CDR2 FYNNEI. The CDR3 loop reads CASILYPFSGANVLTF. CDR3 bases: TGTGCCAGCATTTTGTACCCGTTCTCTGGGGCCAACGTCCTGACTTTC.

The rearrangement uses TRBV29-1 and TRBJ2-5; 8 nucleotides line up with TRBD2. Germline V CDR1 and CDR2: SQVTM, ANQGSEA. The CDR3 covers 13 residues. The junction had 4 bases not matched to a gene; V was cut back by 3 bases and J by 4 bases. The chain's CDR3 is CSVEGGRRETQYF. The CDR3 coding sequence is TGCAGCGTTGAGGGCGGGAGGCGAGAGACCCAGTACTTC.